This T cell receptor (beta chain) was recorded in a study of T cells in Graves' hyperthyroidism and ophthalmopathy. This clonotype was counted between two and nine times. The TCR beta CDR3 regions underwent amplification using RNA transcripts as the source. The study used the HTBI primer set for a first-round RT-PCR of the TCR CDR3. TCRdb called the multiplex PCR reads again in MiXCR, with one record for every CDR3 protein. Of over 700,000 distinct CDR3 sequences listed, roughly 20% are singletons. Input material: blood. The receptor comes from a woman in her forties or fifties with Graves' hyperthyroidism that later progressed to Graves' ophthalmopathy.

The CDR3 sequence is CASSPGSATEAFF. CDR3 DNA sequence: TGTGCCAGCAGTCCAGGGAGTGCCACTGAAGCTTTCTTT. This chain uses TRBV13 with TRBJ1-1; TRBD1 is a possible D gene (5 bases). With 6 bases removed from V and 4 bases from J, the gap between germline ends came to 12 bases. CDR3 length: 13 residues. Germline V gene lookup returns CDR1 PRHDT and CDR2 FYEKMQ (reference sequence).